The 18 T cell receptor beta chains below were found in one sample sequenced in a study of cytomegalovirus exposure and HLA in healthy donors. Both 60 Vbeta primers and 13 Jbeta primers went into the PCR. Assay used: immunoSEQ multiplex PCR; TCRdb lists only in-frame clones, some missing. Of about 180,000 clones listed, approximately 80% are singletons. Material for sequencing was PBMCs. These receptors were collected from a man aged 18 to 29 in good health and CMV-seronegative.

This clone was observed a handful of times. This CDR3 reads CASSRTGRRRTDTQYF. The CDR3 coding sequence is TGTGCCAGCAGCCGGACGGGGAGGAGACGCACAGATACGCAGTATTTT. The chain couples TRBV14 to TRBJ2-3, with D tentatively TRBD2 (6 bases). Germline CDR1 is SGHDN and CDR2 is FVKESK. CDR3 length equals 16 residues. Trimming took 4 bases from V and 1 from J, leaving 15 bases between them.

This chain links TRBV5-4 with TRBJ2-7, with 7 bases matching TRBD2. V lost 2 bases to trimming and J lost 3 bases; unmatched junction nucleotides: 14. The CDR3 extends over 17 amino acids. CDR1 SGHNT and CDR2 YYREEE come from the germline V gene (reference sequence). The CDR3 nucleotides read TGTGCCAGCAGCTTAGGAAATAAGCGGGGTTCTGTCTACGAGCAGTACTTC. Translation gives CASSLGNKRGSVYEQYF.

This chain connects TRBV19 to TRBJ1-1; unclear D gene. With 0 bases removed from V and 9 bases from J, the gap between germline ends came to 8 bases. This CDR3 spans 12 amino acids. Germline V gene sequence: CDR1 LNHDA, CDR2 SQIVND (reference sequence). The chain's CDR3 is CASSIDQVKAFF. Here the CDR3 DNA reads TGTGCCAGTAGTATAGATCAGGTGAAAGCTTTCTTT.

CDR3 in amino acids: CASSQGTALLNSPLHF. The CDR3 bases are TGTGCCAGCAGCCAGGGGACAGCACTCCTTAATTCACCCCTCCACTTT. This rearrangement joins TRBV5-4 to TRBJ1-6; TRBD1 agrees at 7 bases. V lost 4 bases and J lost 6; bases outside the gene matches: 10. This CDR3 comprises 16 residues. Per the germline V gene, CDR1 is SGHNT and CDR2 is YYREEE (reference sequence).

This clone was recorded a few times. This chain uses TRBV19 with TRBJ1-2; TRBD1 aligns across 7 bases. This CDR3 region has 13 residues. Germline values: CDR1 LNHDA, CDR2 SQIVND (reference sequence). Trimming cost V 9 bases and J 3 bases; bases outside gene matches: 7. Here the CDR3 reads CASGRQGDYGYTF. DNA for the CDR3: TGTGCCAGCGGAAGACAGGGAGACTATGGCTACACCTTC. The entire variable domain, with the rest obtained from reference TRBV19 and TRBJ1-2, is as follows: DGGITQSPKYLFRKEGQNVTLSCEQNLNHDAMYWYRQDPGQGLRLIYYSQIVNDFQKGDIAEGYSVSREKKESFPLTVTSAQKNPTAFYLCASGRQGDYGYTFGSGTRLTVV.

The rearrangement joins TRBV7-8 to TRBJ2-2; the match to TRBD1 covers 7 bases. Germline loops: CDR1 SGHVS, CDR2 FQNEAQ. Germline trimming cut 9 bases from V and 2 bases from J; bases unmatched to any gene: 12. The CDR3 is 16 amino acids. CDR3 bases: TGTGCCAGTACTAACCGCGCAGGGGGTAACACCGGGGAGCTGTTTTTT. This encodes CASTNRAGGNTGELFF.

The rearrangement joins TRBV21-1 to TRBJ1-1; TRBD1 is the table's D call and was not checked against the DNA. TRBV21-1 is deemed a pseudogene. The CDR3 totals 17 residues. The CDR3 reads CASSNRDRGSLNTEAFF. The DNA of the CDR3 is TGTGCCAGCAGCAACCGGGACAGGGGAAGTCTGAACACTGAAGCTTTCTTT.

The rearrangement uses TRBV7-8 and TRBJ2-5; the match to TRBD1 covers 8 bases. After removal of 4 bases from V and 4 bases from J, the junction contained 5 bases not matched to a gene. Germline CDR1 reads SGHVS; CDR2 reads FQNEAQ. This CDR3 is 14 amino acids long. The CDR3 region has the DNA TGTGCCAGCAGCTCACACGACAGGGGAGAGACCCAGTACTTC. Protein product: CASSSHDRGETQYF.

The gene calls are TRBV27 and TRBJ2-1, with TRBD2 matching 8 bases. Germline V lookup: CDR1 MNHEY, CDR2 SMNVEV (reference sequence). J gave up 4 bases and V 7 bases, and 3 bases lay outside the gene matches. The length of the CDR3 is 13 residues. The CDR3 DNA reads TGTGCCAGCATAAGCGGGGGTTACAATGAGCAGTTCTTC. Amino acid sequence: CASISGGYNEQFF.

The chain employs TRBV9 and TRBJ1-3, with D maybe TRBD1 (6 bases). V was trimmed by 3 bases and J by 1 base, leaving 14 bases between them. This CDR3 contains 16 residues. Germline V lookup: CDR1 SGDLS, CDR2 YYNGEE. CDR3 sequence reads: CASSEGETFSGNTIYF. The CDR3 DNA follows: TGTGCCAGCAGCGAGGGGGAGACTTTTTCTGGAAACACCATATATTTT.

The chain employs TRBV18 and TRBJ2-5; D remains unclear. Germline values: CDR1 KGHSH, CDR2 LQKENI. This CDR3 spans 13 amino acids. Trimming pared 3 bases from V and 2 bases from J, leaving 7 bases between. Here the CDR3 DNA reads TGTGCCAGCTCACCTGGGCCACAAGAGACCCAGTACTTC. Encoded protein: CASSPGPQETQYF.

This sequence joins TRBV4-1 and TRBJ2-7; 8 bases map to TRBD1. Germline-derived CDR1 and CDR2 are MGHRA and YSYEKL. Trimming took 6 bases from V and 7 from J; bases not matched to a gene: 8. The CDR3 totals 13 residues. The CDR3 DNA reads as TGCGCCAGCAGTAATGACAGGGGCCGGGAGCAGTACTTC. Translation: CASSNDRGREQYF.

The genes are TRBV11-3 and TRBJ2-2, with D possibly TRBD2 on 6 matching bases. V shed 3 bases and J shed 1 base, with 9 bases lying between them. Germline assignment: CDR1 SGHNT and CDR2 YENEEA. This CDR3 has 15 residues. The CDR3 protein is CASSLWGVNTGELFF. The CDR3 nucleotides read TGTGCCAGCAGCTTGTGGGGGGTGAACACCGGGGAGCTGTTTTTT.

The CDR3 sequence: CASSSKAGAGELFF. CDR3 nucleotide sequence: TGTGCCAGCAGCTCTAAAGCGGGAGCCGGGGAGCTGTTTTTT. V and J are TRBV7-8 and TRBJ2-2, with 8 bases that match TRBD2. This CDR3 region has 14 residues. The ends lost 4 bases at V and 6 bases at J; junction bases unmatched: 4. Germline CDR1 and CDR2: SGHVS and FQNEAQ. The full variable domain, with the rest looked up from reference TRBV7-8 and TRBJ2-2, is GAGVSQSPRYKVAKRGQDVALRCDPISGHVSLFWYQQALGQGPEFLTYFQNEAQLDKSGLPSDRFFAERPEGSVSTLKIQRTQQEDSAVYLCASSSKAGAGELFFGEGSRLTVL.

V is TRBV27 and J is TRBJ2-2; D gene unclear. The germline V gene has CDR1 MNHEY and CDR2 SMNVEV (reference sequence). The CDR3 runs 10 residues. The V end was cut by 0 bases, the J end by 13 bases, with 3 bases between. The CDR3 coding sequence is TGTGCCAGCAGTTTATCCGGGCTGTTTTTT. Its translation: CASSLSGLFF.

The DNA for the CDR3 is TGTGCCAGCAGCGTAGATGCGGACAGCTCCTACAATGAGCAGTTCTTC. Its protein product is CASSVDADSSYNEQFF. V is TRBV9 and J is TRBJ2-1; maybe TRBD1 (6 bases). Trimming pared 0 bases from V and 0 bases from J, leaving 10 bases between. The CDR3 covers 16 residues. Germline V gene data show CDR1 as SGDLS and CDR2 as YYNGEE. Full variable domain (missing parts from reference TRBV9 and TRBJ2-1): DSGVTQTPKHLITATGQRVTLRCSPRSGDLSVYWYQQSLDQGLQFLIQYYNGEERAKGNILERFSAQQFPDLHSELNLSSLELGDSALYFCASSVDADSSYNEQFFGPGTRLTVL.

The genes are TRBV5-1 and TRBJ2-3, with D possibly matching TRBD2 (5 bases). The CDR3 contains 17 residues. CDR1 and CDR2 from the germline V gene are SGHRS and YFSETQ. Trimming pared 0 bases from V and 2 bases from J, leaving 16 bases between. The CDR3 loop is CASSLGAAVVHTDTQYF. DNA for the CDR3: TGCGCCAGCAGCTTGGGGGCAGCGGTAGTGCACACAGATACGCAGTATTTT.

The chain is built from TRBV6-5 and TRBJ1-2; D remains unclear. This CDR3 comprises 12 residues. Trimming stripped 2 bases from V and 5 bases from J, with 6 bases between. Germline CDR1 MNHEY, CDR2 SVGAGI. Here the CDR3 reads CASSYGQYGYTF. The CDR3 DNA reads TGTGCCAGCAGTTACGGGCAGTATGGCTACACCTTC.